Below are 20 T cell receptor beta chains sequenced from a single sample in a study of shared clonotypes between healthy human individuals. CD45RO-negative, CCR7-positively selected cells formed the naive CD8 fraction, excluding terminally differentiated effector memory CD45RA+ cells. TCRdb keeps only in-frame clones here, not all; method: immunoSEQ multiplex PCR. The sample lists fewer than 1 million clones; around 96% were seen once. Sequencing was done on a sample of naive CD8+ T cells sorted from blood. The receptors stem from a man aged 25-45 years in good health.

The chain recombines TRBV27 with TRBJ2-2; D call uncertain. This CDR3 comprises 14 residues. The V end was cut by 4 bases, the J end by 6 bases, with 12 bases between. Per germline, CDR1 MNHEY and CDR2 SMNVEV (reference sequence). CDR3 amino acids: CASSSLSAAGELFF. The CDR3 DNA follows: TGTGCCAGCAGTTCACTCTCAGCAGCCGGGGAGCTGTTTTTT.

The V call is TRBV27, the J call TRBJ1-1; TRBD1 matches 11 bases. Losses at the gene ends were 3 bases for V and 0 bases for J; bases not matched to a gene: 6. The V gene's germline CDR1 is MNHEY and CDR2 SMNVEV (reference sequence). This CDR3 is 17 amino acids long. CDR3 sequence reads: CASSLRTGGVMNTEAFF. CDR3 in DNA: TGTGCCAGCAGTTTGAGGACAGGGGGCGTCATGAACACTGAAGCTTTCTTT.

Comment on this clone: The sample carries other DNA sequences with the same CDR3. CDR3: CAISTGTATYEQYF. The CDR3 DNA reads as TGTGCCATCAGTACCGGGACAGCGACCTACGAGCAGTACTTC. The chain has TRBV10-3 and TRBJ2-7; 7 bases align to TRBD1. The junction had 6 bases not matched to a gene; V was cut back by 5 bases and J by 2 bases. The length of the CDR3 is 14 residues. Germline V CDR1 and CDR2: ENHRY, SYGVKD.

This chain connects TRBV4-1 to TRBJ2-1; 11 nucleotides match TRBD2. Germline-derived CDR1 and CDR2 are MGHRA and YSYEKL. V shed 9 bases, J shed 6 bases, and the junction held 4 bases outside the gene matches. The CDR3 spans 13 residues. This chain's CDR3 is CASRLAGTNEQFF. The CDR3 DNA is TGCGCCAGTAGACTAGCGGGGACCAATGAGCAGTTCTTC.

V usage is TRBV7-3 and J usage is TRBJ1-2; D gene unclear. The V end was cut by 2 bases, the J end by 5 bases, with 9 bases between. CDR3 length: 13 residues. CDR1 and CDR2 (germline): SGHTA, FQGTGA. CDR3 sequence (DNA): TGTGCCAGCAGCTTAGGTCGGCAGTATGGCTACACCTTC. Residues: CASSLGRQYGYTF.

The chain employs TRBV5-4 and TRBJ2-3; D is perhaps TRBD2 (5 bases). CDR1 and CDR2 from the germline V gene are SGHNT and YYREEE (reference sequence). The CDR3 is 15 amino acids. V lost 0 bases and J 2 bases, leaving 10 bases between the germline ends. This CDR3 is CASSLEADSTDTQYF. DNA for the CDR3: TGTGCCAGCAGCTTGGAGGCGGACTCCACAGATACGCAGTATTTT.

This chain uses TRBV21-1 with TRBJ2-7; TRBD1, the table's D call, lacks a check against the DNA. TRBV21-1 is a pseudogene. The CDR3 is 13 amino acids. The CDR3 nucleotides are TGTGCCAGCAGCAAAGGCTCAGGGTCCGAGCAGTACTTC. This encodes CASSKGSGSEQYF.

CDR3 coding DNA: TGTGCCAGCAGTTACTCGGTGAATGAGCAGTTCTTC. Protein: CASSYSVNEQFF. The rearrangement uses TRBV6-6 and TRBJ2-1; no clear D gene. This CDR3 is 12 amino acids long. From germline, CDR1 is MNHNY and CDR2 SVGAGI (reference sequence). Trimming stripped 0 bases from V and 7 bases from J, with 4 bases between.

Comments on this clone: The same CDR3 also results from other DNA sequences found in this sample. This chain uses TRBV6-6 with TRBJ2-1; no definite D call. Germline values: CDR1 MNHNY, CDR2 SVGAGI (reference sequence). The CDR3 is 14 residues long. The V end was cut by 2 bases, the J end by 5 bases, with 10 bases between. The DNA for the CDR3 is TGTGCCAGCAGTTACGGGTTTGCCAACAATGAGCAGTTCTTC. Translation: CASSYGFANNEQFF.

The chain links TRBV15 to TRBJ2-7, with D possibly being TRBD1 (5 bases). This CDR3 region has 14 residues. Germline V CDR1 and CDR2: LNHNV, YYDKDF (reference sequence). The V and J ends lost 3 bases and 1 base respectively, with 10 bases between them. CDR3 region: CATSSPRESYEQYF. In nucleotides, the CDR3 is TGTGCCACCAGCAGCCCCAGGGAATCCTACGAGCAGTACTTC.

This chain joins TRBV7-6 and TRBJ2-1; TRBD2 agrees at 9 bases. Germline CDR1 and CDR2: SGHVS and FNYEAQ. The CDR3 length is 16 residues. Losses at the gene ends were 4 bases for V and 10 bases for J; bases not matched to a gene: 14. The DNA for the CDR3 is TGTGCCAGCAGCTCCGAGCGGGAGGAAACGTCAGGGGAGCAGTTCTTC. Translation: CASSSEREETSGEQFF.

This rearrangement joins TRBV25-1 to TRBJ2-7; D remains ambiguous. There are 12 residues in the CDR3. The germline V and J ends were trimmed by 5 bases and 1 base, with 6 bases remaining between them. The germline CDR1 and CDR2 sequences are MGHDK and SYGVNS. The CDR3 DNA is TGTGCCAGCAGTCTAGGGTCCTACGAGCAGTACTTC. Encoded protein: CASSLGSYEQYF.

CDR3 region: CASSLNPPEGDNEQFF. In DNA form, the CDR3 reads TGTGCCAGCAGCTTGAATCCCCCCGAGGGCGACAATGAGCAGTTCTTC. This sequence joins TRBV7-9 and TRBJ2-1, with a possible D match to TRBD2 (5 bases). Germline CDR1 is SEHNR and CDR2 is FQNEAQ (reference sequence). This CDR3 spans 16 amino acids. V gave up 3 bases and J gave up 5 bases, with 17 bases separating them.

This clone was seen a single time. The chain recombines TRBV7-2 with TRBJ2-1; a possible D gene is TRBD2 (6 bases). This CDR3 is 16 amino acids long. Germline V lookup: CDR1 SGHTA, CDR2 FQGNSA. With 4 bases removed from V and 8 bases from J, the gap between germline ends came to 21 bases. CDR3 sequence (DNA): TGTGCCAGCAGCTCCCCCGGGACTGCCTCTTGGGATGAGCAGTTCTTC. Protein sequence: CASSSPGTASWDEQFF.

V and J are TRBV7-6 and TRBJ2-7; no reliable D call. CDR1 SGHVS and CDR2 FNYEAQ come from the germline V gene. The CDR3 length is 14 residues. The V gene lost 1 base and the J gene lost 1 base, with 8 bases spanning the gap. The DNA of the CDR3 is TGTGCCAGCAGCTTAGGCGCCTTATCCTACGAGCAGTACTTC. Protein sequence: CASSLGALSYEQYF.

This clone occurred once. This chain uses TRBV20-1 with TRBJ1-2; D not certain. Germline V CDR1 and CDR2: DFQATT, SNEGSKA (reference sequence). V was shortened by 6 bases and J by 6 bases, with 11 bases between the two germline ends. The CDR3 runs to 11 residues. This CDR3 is CSAQTSNGYTF. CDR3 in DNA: TGCAGTGCCCAGACGTCTAATGGCTACACCTTC.

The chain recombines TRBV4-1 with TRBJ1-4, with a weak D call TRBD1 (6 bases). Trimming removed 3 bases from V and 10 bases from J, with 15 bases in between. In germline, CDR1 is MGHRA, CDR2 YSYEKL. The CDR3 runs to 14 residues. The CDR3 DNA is TGCGCCAGCAGCCAGTATACAGGGATGGCAAAACTGTTTTTT. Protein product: CASSQYTGMAKLFF.

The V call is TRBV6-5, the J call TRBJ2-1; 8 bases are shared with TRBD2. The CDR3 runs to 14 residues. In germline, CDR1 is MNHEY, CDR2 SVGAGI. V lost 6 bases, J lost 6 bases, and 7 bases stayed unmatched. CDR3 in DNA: TGTGCCAGCAGGACGGGACTAGGTCTCAATGAGCAGTTCTTC. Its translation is CASRTGLGLNEQFF.

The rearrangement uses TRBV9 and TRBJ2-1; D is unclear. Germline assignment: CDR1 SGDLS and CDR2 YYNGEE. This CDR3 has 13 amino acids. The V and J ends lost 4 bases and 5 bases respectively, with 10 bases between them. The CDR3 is CASSPGSDNEQFF. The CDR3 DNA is TGTGCCAGCAGCCCCGGTAGTGACAATGAGCAGTTCTTC.

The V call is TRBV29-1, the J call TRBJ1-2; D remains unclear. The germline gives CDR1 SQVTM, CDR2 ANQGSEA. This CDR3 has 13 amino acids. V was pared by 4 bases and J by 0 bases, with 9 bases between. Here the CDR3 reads CSVVGGANYGYTF. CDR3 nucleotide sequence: TGCAGCGTTGTCGGCGGAGCTAACTATGGCTACACCTTC. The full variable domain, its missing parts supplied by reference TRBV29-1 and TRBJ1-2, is SAVISQKPSRDICQRGTSLTIQCQVDSQVTMMFWYRQQPGQSLTLIATANQGSEATYESGFVIDKFPISRPNLTFSTLTVSNMSPEDSSIYLCSVVGGANYGYTFGSGTRLTVV.